The TCR beta chain under discussion was sequenced for a study of cytomegalovirus exposure and HLA in healthy donors. Whole-study findings and limits: Researchers had no immune exposure information except CMV serostatus available. Researchers reportedly found TCR beta sequences accurately predicted most subjects' HLA-A and HLA-B alleles. Donors belonging to an Asian-associated ancestry cluster reportedly showed fewer N-insertions in productive TCRs than the 666-donor mean, according to what a later analysis found.

As regards this clone: The antigen is undetermined.

PCR employed 60 Vbeta and 13 Jbeta primers. Using immunoSEQ multiplex PCR, the repertoire was profiled, and TCRdb retains in-frame clones only, with some absent. Here the sample spans fewer than 90,000 clones, less than 85% being singletons. V lost 1 base, J lost 2 bases, and 3 bases stayed unmatched. From germline, CDR1 is SGHNT and CDR2 YYREEE (reference sequence). This CDR3 region has 16 residues. The genes are TRBV5-4 and TRBJ2-2; the match to TRBD1 covers 9 bases. This TCR came from a woman aged 45-65 years in good health and CMV-seropositive. Specimen: PBMCs. The DNA for the CDR3 is TGTGCCAGCAGCTTGAGGGGACAGGGAAACACCGGGGAGCTGTTTTTT. Translation gives CASSLRGQGNTGELFF.